The TCR beta chain described here comes from a study of blood T cells in healthy people across ages. For the second PCR, which ran for 7 to 11 cycles, a sample-barcoded 5' primer and a J-beta primer mix were used. TCRdb passed the 5' RACE reads through MiXCR, listing each CDR3 protein once. The sample has roughly 1.5 million distinct CDR3 sequences, 40% to 45% seen once; the top ten hold 4%. J lost 3 bases, V lost 0 bases, and 12 bases had no gene match. The germline V gene has CDR1 SNHLY and CDR2 FYNNEI. The length of the CDR3 is 18 residues. In each sample, at least 7 million PBMCs were isolated. The sequenced sample consisted of blood. The chain links TRBV2 to TRBJ1-2; 8 bases match TRBD1. The clonotype comes from a woman aged 18-35 years in good health. The CDR3 region is CASSEAPPGAGGDYGYTF. DNA for the CDR3: TGTGCCAGCAGTGAAGCGCCCCCGGGTGCAGGGGGCGACTATGGCTACACCTTC. Filled out from reference TRBV2 and TRBJ1-2, the complete variable domain reads EPEVTQTPSHQVTQMGQEVILRCVPISNHLYFYWYRQILGQKVEFLVSFYNNEISEKSEIFDDQFSVERPDGSNFTLKIRSTKLEDSAMYFCASSEAPPGAGGDYGYTFGSGTRLTVV.